This T cell receptor (beta chain) originates from a study of graft-versus-host responses after intestinal transplantation. Looking at the study overall: Tacrolimus and steroids were given for around 3 years to all recipients after anti-thymocyte globulin induction.

Whole-study results and caveats: Graft-donor T cell macrochimerism coincided with high graft-versus-host to host-versus-graft clonal ratios in allografts.

Investigators plated some 200,000 CFSE-labeled responder cells together with some 200,000 irradiated stimulator cells labeled with violet dye. Sorting after the reaction isolated proliferating CFSE-low CD3+CD4+ and CD3+CD8+ responders. This clone occurred a few times. V trimming: 0 bases; J trimming: 7 bases; junction bases outside the gene matches: 4. Germline CDR1 is SEHNR and CDR2 is FQNEAQ (reference sequence). This CDR3 contains 15 residues. Some clones are missing from TCRdb's copy, which holds only in-frame ones; the method was immunoSEQ multiplex PCR. This sample has about 12,000 clones, with just under 35% found just once.

This clonotype was sampled from a human patient who received an intestinal transplant. The chain uses TRBV7-9 and TRBJ2-1; TRBD2 matches 9 bases. Sequenced here: alloreactive CD8+ T cells from a mixed lymphocyte reaction culture, sampled before intestinal transplant. The subset denotes: CFSE-low proliferating T cells sorted from roughly six-day pre-transplant mixed lymphocyte reaction (GvH or HvG direction). The CDR3: CASSLAPSGINEQFF. CDR3 DNA sequence: TGTGCCAGCAGCTTAGCGCCTAGCGGGATTAATGAGCAGTTCTTC.